The T cell receptor beta chain described here comes from a study of vaccination effects on CD4 cells after COVID-19. Looked up from germline, CDR1 is SNHLY and CDR2 is FYNNEI. The CDR3 consists of 11 residues. V was pared by 4 bases and J by 10 bases, with 8 bases between. The repertoire was sequenced with immunoSEQ multiplex PCR; TCRdb's copy has only in-frame clones and lacks some. Among over 65,000 clones listed, around 77% were seen once. There are a few counts of this clone. Its specificity is not known. Cultured cells yielded isolated CD4+ T cells after approximately nine days. The sample was CD4+ T cells from PBMCs cultured without peptide, taken before COVID-19 vaccination. The TCR sequence derives from a human donor who received a COVID-19 vaccine. The chain joins TRBV2 to TRBJ2-1; D not resolved. CDR3 nucleotides: TGTGCCAGCAGTGTACGGCACGAGCAGTTCTTC. It specifies CASSVRHEQFF.